Listed here are 9 T cell receptor beta chains from one sample, sequenced in a study of shared clonotypes between healthy human individuals. Produced via immunoSEQ multiplex PCR; TCRdb's table is partial and in-frame only. The table lists a few million clones, just over 90% of them singletons. The sample taken for sequencing was naive CD4+ T cells sorted from blood. Subset here: CD45RA+ positively selected. All receptors come from a man aged 18-30 years in good health.

This chain joins TRBV5-8 and TRBJ2-6; D not resolved. CDR3 length: 13 residues. Trimming shortened V by 7 bases and J by 1 base, and 6 bases separated the two germline ends. Germline lookup yields CDR1 SGHTS and CDR2 YDEGEE. The CDR3 loop is CASPQSGANVLTF. In nucleotides, the CDR3 is TGTGCCAGCCCCCAATCTGGGGCCAACGTCCTGACTTTC.

The genes are TRBV11-2 and TRBJ1-1; 8 nucleotides agree with TRBD1. This CDR3 contains 13 residues. V lost 3 bases, J lost 8 bases, and 5 bases stayed unmatched. CDR1 is SGHAT, CDR2 FQNNGV, per germline. CDR3 in amino acids: CASSFDRGIEAFF. For the CDR3, the DNA is TGTGCCAGCAGCTTCGACAGGGGCATCGAAGCTTTCTTT.

This clone appeared once. The V call is TRBV7-2, the J call TRBJ1-2; D not resolved. This CDR3 is built from 17 residues. The V end lost 1 base, the J end lost 11 bases, and 26 bases lay between the germline ends. The germline V gene encodes CDR1 SGHTA and CDR2 FQGNSA. CDR3 amino acids: CASSLGIPTGYRGRYTF. CDR3 bases: TGTGCCAGCAGCTTAGGAATACCTACGGGTTATCGAGGCCGGTACACCTTC.

The rearrangement uses TRBV27 and TRBJ2-1; possibly TRBD1 for D (6 bases). This CDR3 spans 14 amino acids. From germline, CDR1 is MNHEY and CDR2 SMNVEV (reference sequence). Trimming removed 5 bases from V and 0 bases from J, with 8 bases in between. CDR3 loop: CASSGRGSYNEQFF. The CDR3 DNA reads as TGTGCCAGCAGTGGCAGGGGCTCCTACAATGAGCAGTTCTTC.

The genes are TRBV7-2 and TRBJ2-5; 10 bases align to TRBD2. The CDR3 runs to 15 residues. J was trimmed by 5 bases and V by 7 bases; bases with no gene match: 10. Germline CDR1 and CDR2: SGHTA and FQGNSA. This CDR3 is CASTEEGSGRETQYF. The CDR3, as DNA: TGTGCCAGCACCGAAGAGGGTAGCGGGAGGGAGACCCAGTACTTC.

The chain links TRBV2 to TRBJ1-1; 8 nucleotides line up with TRBD1. CDR3 length equals 15 residues. After removal of 7 bases from V and 4 bases from J, the junction contained 11 bases not matched to a gene. The germline CDR1 and CDR2 sequences are SNHLY and FYNNEI. The CDR3 sequence is CASTYGQGGRTEAFF. The CDR3 DNA reads TGTGCCAGCACCTATGGACAGGGTGGGCGCACTGAAGCTTTCTTT.

The chain employs TRBV7-2 and TRBJ1-6, with D hard to call. The CDR3 covers 15 residues. Germline V gene lookup returns CDR1 SGHTA and CDR2 FQGNSA. V was shortened by 5 bases and J by 3 bases, with 11 bases between the two germline ends. The CDR3 coding sequence is TGTGCCAGCAGCCCCGGACTGGGCTATAATTCACCCCTCCACTTT. Translation: CASSPGLGYNSPLHF.

V and J are TRBV10-3 and TRBJ1-1, with no clear D. V lost 0 bases, J lost 7 bases, and 9 bases lay in between. CDR1 is ENHRY, CDR2 SYGVKD, per germline. The CDR3 spans 13 residues. The CDR3 nucleotides read TGTGCCATCAGTGAGTCGGTGGGGTTTGAAGCTTTCTTT. Its protein is CAISESVGFEAFF.

The chain uses TRBV27 and TRBJ2-7, with a tentative D call TRBD1 (6 bases). Germline assignment: CDR1 MNHEY and CDR2 SMNVEV (reference sequence). This CDR3 has 14 residues. V was trimmed by 2 bases and J by 3 bases, leaving 11 bases between them. This CDR3 is CASSLQGLGYEQYF. In DNA, the CDR3 is TGTGCCAGCAGTTTACAGGGGCTAGGCTACGAGCAGTACTTC.